This T cell receptor (beta chain) was retrieved from a study of cytomegalovirus exposure and HLA in healthy donors. Study observations and caveats: In presence/absence analyses, roughly uniform sequencing depth across donors was assumed.

The V end was cut by 4 bases, the J end by 5 bases, with 15 bases between. The germline gives CDR1 SNHLY, CDR2 FYNNEI. This CDR3 is 14 amino acids long. A multiplex PCR was run with 60 Vbeta primers and 13 Jbeta primers. Libraries were prepared by immunoSEQ multiplex PCR; TCRdb keeps only in-frame clonotypes and omits some of them. Here the sample spans about 220,000 clones, 70% to 80% being singletons. Unrecorded immune exposure was likely among donors, who were nominally healthy when sampled. Details on this clone: Its antigen is not known.

The sample consisted of PBMCs. This chain uses TRBV2 with TRBJ2-7; perhaps TRBD2 as D (6 bases). The sequence was obtained from a woman aged 25 to 39 in good health and CMV-seronegative. The CDR3: CASSGGVVKNEQYF. In DNA, the CDR3 is TGTGCCAGCAGTGGGGGGGTGGTAAAGAACGAGCAGTACTTC.